This T cell receptor beta chain stems from a study of shared clonotypes between healthy human individuals (dated by TCRdb to about 2020). In the study overall: The cohort included a few men and a couple of women between 18 and 49 years of age. Between about 0.9 and 10 billion PBMCs per donor were obtained by leukapheresis. Libraries were prepared and TCR repertoires were sequenced by different laboratories using diverse techniques, in order to increase sequencing depth and limit assay-specific biases. Per donor, three plates each were used for CD4 naive and CD4 memory, two for CD8 naive, and one for CD8 memory. To estimate repertoire size and how much clonotypes are shared between individuals, the study performed deep sequencing of blood TCR repertoires from 4 to 6 healthy adults. The research as a whole found: Clonotypes shared by all four sorted-subset donors showed higher generation probabilities than non-shared clonotypes. Naive subsets generally had larger estimated clonotype richness than memory subsets did. Approximately 4.8% of naive CD4, 3.5% of naive CD8, approximately 2.2% of memory CD4, and less than 0.45% of memory CD8 clonotypes were shared across a few donors. Based on pairwise subsampling, the degree of clonotype sharing among donors was expected to be affected by sequencing depth. Because the study included a small number of donors, the genetic and exposure-history diversity represented was limited. Sampling was limited to blood, and TCR repertoires in tissue likely differ from TCR repertoires in blood. Even with the large sequencing depth, rarefaction of the sorted-subset datasets indicated that sequencing was incomplete.

There are 15 amino acids in the CDR3, from cysteine to phenylalanine inclusive. This entry keeps only the CDR3 DNA: 45 bases, framed from base 1. The CDR1 and CDR2 encoded by the germline V gene are MNHEY and SVGAGI. A distance of 12 bases separates the germline ends of V and J, which lose 6 bases and 0 bases respectively. Donors were healthy HIV-negative adults with no recently reported acute infections or vaccinations. Only Caucasian adults living in Nashville, Tennessee, USA were represented among the donors. The CD8 memory samples were a combination of magnetically selected CD45RO+ cells and CCR7-negative CD45RA+ effector memory (TemRA) cells. After blood collection by leukapheresis, PBMCs were isolated using Ficoll-Histopaque density gradient centrifugation and then cryopreserved in the vapor phase of liquid nitrogen. Analytical flow cytometry was used to check the purity and quantity of each magnetically sorted T cell population. Genomic DNA was isolated from every sorted fraction and measured by UV absorbance on a Nanodrop 2000c.

Using the deep immunoSEQ assay, TCR CDR3 regions were amplified from genomic DNA by multiplex PCR. Extracted genomic DNA from each cell subset was spread evenly across all wells of several immunoSEQ 96-well plates, with each plate serving as a replicate. For sorted subsets, around 200 ng genomic DNA, equal to 30,000 to 35,000 T cell genomes, was loaded into each replicate PCR. Purified libraries were measured with a Qubit 3.0 fluorometer, size-checked on a Bioanalyzer 2100, and measured again with the KAPA Library Quantification kit. Every immunoSEQ 96-well plate was sequenced on a separate single-read 150-cycle Illumina NextSeq 550 flow cell. As for the original processing: Because the immunoSEQ output included only junctional sequences and no quality scores, the filtering could not be the same as the filtering used for full-length reads. Sequences were annotated with PyIR, a Python wrapper for IgBLAST v1.9, and V/J genes and CDR3 were assigned using IMGT germline references. Reads were removed for weak V/J assignments (E-value above 1e-6), missing CDR3, stop codons, out-of-frame junctions, or ambiguous translated residues. V3J clonotypes were defined as sequences sharing the same inferred V gene, J gene, and CDR3 amino acid sequence. To compute the percentage overlap between repertoires, the number of shared unique clonotypes was divided by the size of the smaller repertoire. Richness of each repertoire was evaluated using RTK rarefaction, the Chao1 estimator, and Recon v2.1 estimates of unobserved clonotypes. OLGA was used to compute generation probabilities for all TCRbeta clonotypes that the gDNA method yielded from a handful of donors. What TCRdb holds here is the immuneACCESS table cut down to in-frame rearrangements. Part of the clones is not present; checked against another copy, under half of the missing clones reflect an unresolved V gene, and the others are unexplained. V and J calls and clone size are those listed in that table; D and trimming were worked out from the DNA. Here the sample has 90,000 to 120,000 clones; about 63% occur a single time. The ten largest make up over 20% of the sample.

Worth noting for this clone: Its target antigen remains unknown. No base-level quality is on record; no much larger clone is a single base apart.

Sequencing was performed on memory CD8+ T cells sorted from blood. What the cell subset or site label conveys for this sample: CD45RO+ cells pooled with CCR7-negative TemRA cells. This sequence originates from a woman younger than 45 in good health. The chain employs TRBV6-5 and TRBJ1-3; the D segment cannot be called with confidence. Read as DNA, the sequence is TGTGCCAGCAGCCCCCTACTTTCCTCTGGAAACACCATATATTTT. Translated, it gives CASSPLLSSGNTIYF.